This is a list of T cell receptor beta chains from one sample in a study of blood T cells in healthy people across ages. MiXCR, applied by TCRdb to the 5' RACE reads, yields one record per CDR3 protein. The table records about 540,000 distinct CDR3 sequences, less than 25% of them present only once. These same data were also listed under a study on T cells of mothers and their children.

Input material: blood. These receptors were obtained from a boy aged 5-17 years in good health. CDR3s include the opening cysteine and the closing phenylalanine or tryptophan. Each record gives: clone size, D gene, V gene, J gene, CDR3 DNA, CDR3 protein. D genes are given only for firm matches. Some rows have no size entry. The others give once, few or many, or a class for an expanded clone.

>few|.|TRBV7-9|TRBJ1-4
TGTGCCAGCAGCTTAGATGGGACACTCTCTGGGGAAAAACTGTTTTTT
CASSLDGTLSGEKLFF
>few|.|TRBV25-1|TRBJ1-2
TGTGCCAGCAGTGAGAGCCTGACCTACACCTTC
CASSESLTYTF
>.|TRBD1|TRBV7-2|TRBJ1-3
TGTGCCAGCAGCGCCCGACAGGGGGAAGCCATATATTTT
CASSARQGEAIYF
>.|TRBD2|TRBV5-1|TRBJ2-7
TGCGCCAGCAGCTTGAATCCCGTCGGAGGGACTAGCGGCTACGAGCAGTACTTC
CASSLNPVGGTSGYEQYF
>few|.|TRBV5-1|TRBJ2-3
TGCGCCAGCAGCGTGGCTGAGATTAGCGGTGGGAGCACAGATACGCAGTATTTT
CASSVAEISGGSTDTQYF
>few|.|TRBV28|TRBJ2-7
TGTGCCAGCAGGCGGTCGGGACAACTTAACTACGAGCAGTACTTC
CASRRSGQLNYEQYF
>many|.|TRBV28|TRBJ1-2
TGTGCCAGCAGTTTGGGGTCAAACTATGGCTACACCTTC
CASSLGSNYGYTF
>few|.|TRBV11-2|TRBJ2-7
TGTGCCAGCAGCTTAGCTGGCAGTCGGAAAGGGTACGAGCAGTACTTC
CASSLAGSRKGYEQYF
>few|.|TRBV4-1|TRBJ2-4
TGCGCCAGCAGCCAAGATAACCTTGGGGGGGCTCGGAACATTCAGTACTTC
CASSQDNLGGARNIQYF
>.|.|TRBV10-3|TRBJ2-7
TGTGCCATCAGTGTTGGATCCCGCAGCTCCTACGAGCAGTACTTC
CAISVGSRSSYEQYF
>.|TRBD2|TRBV20-1|TRBJ2-3
TGCAGTGCGCGGACTAGCGGGGGAAGCACAGATACGCAGTATTTT
CSARTSGGSTDTQYF
>many|TRBD1|TRBV7-2|TRBJ2-7
TGTGCCAGCAGGGATCCGGGACAGGGGGTCCACGAGCAGTACTTC
CASRDPGQGVHEQYF
>.|TRBD2|TRBV29-1|TRBJ2-7
TGCAGCGTTTCTAGCGGTTCCTACGAGCAGTACTTC
CSVSSGSYEQYF
>.|.|TRBV29-1|TRBJ2-6
TGCAGCGTTGAAAGTGTTGCTGGGGCCAACGTCCTGACTTTC
CSVESVAGANVLTF
>.|.|TRBV29-1|TRBJ2-1
TGCAGCGTTGGCAGGGGCGATGAGCAGTTCTTC
CSVGRGDEQFF
>few|.|TRBV3-1|TRBJ2-7
TGTGCCAGCAGTTACACTACGGCGGGAACCTACGAGCAGTACTTC
CASSYTTAGTYEQYF
>.|.|TRBV7-6|TRBJ2-7
TGTGCCAGCAGCTTAGTGGGGGACGAGCAGTACTTC
CASSLVGDEQYF
>few|.|TRBV11-2|TRBJ2-5
TGTGCCAGCAGCTTAGGGGTCAGGGAGGTCGAAGAGACCCAGTACTTC
CASSLGVREVEETQYF
>.|TRBD1|TRBV7-9|TRBJ1-4
TGTGCCAGCAGCTTACTTCCCGGGACAGGGGGTGAAAAACTGTTTTTT
CASSLLPGTGGEKLFF
>.|.|TRBV20-1|TRBJ2-5
TGCAGTGCTAGAGATGGTAACGGCCAAGAGACCCAGTACTTC
CSARDGNGQETQYF
>.|.|TRBV18|TRBJ2-7
TGTGCCAGCTCACAGGGCCCCGACGGATACGAGCAGTACTTC
CASSQGPDGYEQYF
>few|TRBD1|TRBV28|TRBJ1-3
TGTGCCAGCAGTTTTACAGGGGGATCCTCTGGAAACACCATATATTTT
CASSFTGGSSGNTIYF
>few|.|TRBV5-6|TRBJ2-2
TGTGCCAGCAGCTTTCAAGGGGTCACCGGGGAGCTGTTTTTT
CASSFQGVTGELFF
>.|TRBD1|TRBV18|TRBJ2-3
TGTGCCAGCTCACCAACACAGGGGGCTGTAGATACGCAGTATTTT
CASSPTQGAVDTQYF
>.|.|TRBV24-1|TRBJ2-5
TGTGCCACCGATGGAGGGGCCAGGGGGGCCCAGTACTTC
CATDGGARGAQYF
>few|TRBD1|TRBV18|TRBJ1-6
TGTGCCAGCTCACCGAAGGGGACAGGGAATTCACCCCTCCACTTT
CASSPKGTGNSPLHF
>few|TRBD2|TRBV20-1|TRBJ2-5
TGCAGTGCTAGAGATCGGACTAGCGGGGGCGCCGGAGAGACCCAGTACTTC
CSARDRTSGGAGETQYF
>.|.|TRBV27|TRBJ1-2
TGTGCCAGCAGTTTGGGAACAGGCAGGGAGTATGGCTACACCTTC
CASSLGTGREYGYTF
>few|.|TRBV27|TRBJ1-6
TGTGCCAGCAGTTTCTTTGAGGACCCGAATTCACCCCTCCACTTT
CASSFFEDPNSPLHF